In its sample, the clone carrying this TCR beta chain was seen many times. Time point of the sample: patch test 3, about 24 weeks after DPC sensitization. The treatment is: therapeutic diphenylcyclopropenone sensitization with weekly scalp DPC. Library construction involved attaching unique molecular identifiers to individual cDNA molecules, which allowed quantitative, reproducible TCR counting. Each CDR3 protein is one row after TCRdb ran MiXCR on the RACE reads. Of roughly 62,000 distinct CDR3 sequences listed, around 12% are singletons. Germline V gene lookup returns CDR1 MDHEN and CDR2 SYDVKM. The CDR3 loop spans 14 amino acids. With 2 bases clipped from V and 12 bases from J, the junction kept 12 bases outside the gene matches. This record belongs to a study of human T cells and chemical hapten exposure.

The rearrangement links TRBV28 to TRBJ2-5; 7 nucleotides line up with TRBD2. This sequence was found in a man younger than 45 with alopecia areata. Some clones in this sample may be carry-over from other donors' samples. The material sequenced was whole blood, taken in connection with sensitization to the hapten diphenylcyclopropenone (DPC). This CDR3 reads CASSLGLADPQEYF. CDR3 in DNA: TGTGCCAGCAGTTTAGGCCTAGCGGACCCGCAGGAGTACTTC. Full variable domain (missing parts from reference TRBV28 and TRBJ2-5): DVKVTQSSRYLVKRTGEKVFLECVQDMDHENMFWYRQDPGLGLRLIYFSYDVKMKEKGDIPEGYSVSREKKERFSLILESASTNQTSMYLCASSLGLADPQEYFGPGTRLLVL.